A single sample is the source of the 10 T cell receptor beta chains below, sequenced in a study of T-cell reconstitution after alpha-beta-depleted transplantation in children. Unique molecular identifiers were incorporated when the TCRbeta library was constructed. TCRdb re-called the PCR reads with MiXCR, one entry per CDR3 protein. The sample lists just over 350,000 distinct CDR3 sequences, approximately 12% occurring once. The material was PBMCs, obtained from the stem cell graft. The receptor set was obtained from a human donor who donated a stem cell graft to a child with Fanconi anemia.

This clonotype has a handful of counts. The CDR3: CASRRRDTDTEAFF. CDR3 bases: TGTGCCAGCAGGAGGCGGGACACCGACACTGAAGCTTTCTTT. The genes are TRBV7-8 and TRBJ1-1, with D tentatively TRBD1 (6 bases). Trimming left V 6 bases short and J 3 bases short, with 14 bases between. CDR1 and CDR2 (germline): SGHVS, FQNEAQ. There are 14 residues in the CDR3.

This clonotype was observed a few times. The gene calls are TRBV6-5 and TRBJ1-2, with TRBD1 matching 9 bases. The CDR3 has 15 amino acids. Germline CDR1 is MNHEY and CDR2 is SVGAGI. V was pared by 5 bases and J by 2 bases, with 6 bases of the junction left unmatched. CDR3 coding DNA: TGTGCCAGCAGTCGATGGGACAGGGTCAACTATGGCTACACCTTC. Protein: CASSRWDRVNYGYTF.

This clonotype was detected ten times or more. This chain links TRBV9 with TRBJ2-2, with unresolved D. V lost 1 base and J 5 bases, leaving 12 bases between the germline ends. Germline CDR1 is SGDLS and CDR2 is YYNGEE. The length of the CDR3 is 15 residues. CDR3 sequence: CASSVSGPITGELFF. The CDR3 DNA is TGTGCCAGCAGCGTATCCGGACCCATTACCGGGGAGCTGTTTTTT.

The sample holds a few counts of this clonotype. V is TRBV7-2 and J is TRBJ1-6, with unresolved D. CDR3 size: 15 residues. The V gene's germline CDR1 is SGHTA and CDR2 FQGNSA. V was cut by 2 bases and J by 9 bases, with 14 bases left in between. For the CDR3, the DNA is TGTGCCAGCAGCTTAATAACACCCTGGGCTTCACCCCTCCACTTT. Protein product: CASSLITPWASPLHF.

This clonotype showed up just a few times. The chain combines TRBV3-1 with TRBJ2-1; D might be TRBD1 or TRBD2, each matching 5 bases. The CDR3 is made up of 12 amino acids. Germline assignment: CDR1 LGHDT and CDR2 YNNKEL (reference sequence). The germline V and J ends were trimmed by 1 base and 14 bases, with 12 bases remaining between them. The DNA of the CDR3 is TGTGCCAGCAGCCAAGGGAGAGAGGGGAAGTTCTTC. Residues: CASSQGREGKFF.

The chain uses TRBV12-3 or TRBV12-4 and TRBJ2-1; possibly TRBD1 for D (6 bases). V lost 1 base to trimming and J lost 2 bases, with 9 bases between them. This CDR3 is built from 15 residues. The CDR3 region is CASSLGGPAYNEQFF. CDR3 nucleotides: TGTGCCAGCAGTTTAGGGGGGCCCGCCTACAATGAGCAGTTCTTC.

The chain combines TRBV6-1 with TRBJ1-2, with D perhaps TRBD1 (5 bases). Germline V gene data show CDR1 as MNHNS and CDR2 as SASEGT. Trimming took off 7 bases at V and 5 bases at J, with 20 bases between the two ends. The CDR3 has 15 residues. CDR3 sequence: CASMGTRNSVYGYTF. As DNA, the CDR3 is TGTGCCAGCATGGGGACGAGGAATTCTGTTTATGGCTACACCTTC.

This clonotype was counted a few times. This rearrangement joins TRBV10-2 to TRBJ2-1; D call uncertain. The CDR3 runs 16 residues. From germline, CDR1 is WSHSY and CDR2 SAAADI. Trimming took 8 bases from V and 0 from J, leaving 17 bases between them. DNA for the CDR3: TGCGCCAGCTCAGAAAGGAGCCTAAGCTCCTACAATGAGCAGTTCTTC. It encodes CASSERSLSSYNEQFF.

This chain joins TRBV5-1 and TRBJ2-3, with D possibly matching TRBD1 (6 bases). This CDR3 has 14 amino acids. CDR1 and CDR2 from the germline V gene are SGHRS and YFSETQ. Trimming pared 1 base from V and 2 bases from J, leaving 8 bases between. For the CDR3, the DNA is TGCGCCAGCAGCTTGAGGGGGATCACAGATACGCAGTATTTT. As protein: CASSLRGITDTQYF.

This clonotype was counted at least ten times. This chain links TRBV10-3 with TRBJ1-1; D may be TRBD1 (5 bases). The ends were cut back, 11 bases at V and 5 bases at J, with 18 bases in the middle. From germline, CDR1 is ENHRY and CDR2 SYGVKD. CDR3 length: 13 amino acids. The CDR3 nucleotides read TGTGCCTCATGGGAAAATAAGGGGACTGAAGCTTTCTTT. Protein sequence: CASWENKGTEAFF.